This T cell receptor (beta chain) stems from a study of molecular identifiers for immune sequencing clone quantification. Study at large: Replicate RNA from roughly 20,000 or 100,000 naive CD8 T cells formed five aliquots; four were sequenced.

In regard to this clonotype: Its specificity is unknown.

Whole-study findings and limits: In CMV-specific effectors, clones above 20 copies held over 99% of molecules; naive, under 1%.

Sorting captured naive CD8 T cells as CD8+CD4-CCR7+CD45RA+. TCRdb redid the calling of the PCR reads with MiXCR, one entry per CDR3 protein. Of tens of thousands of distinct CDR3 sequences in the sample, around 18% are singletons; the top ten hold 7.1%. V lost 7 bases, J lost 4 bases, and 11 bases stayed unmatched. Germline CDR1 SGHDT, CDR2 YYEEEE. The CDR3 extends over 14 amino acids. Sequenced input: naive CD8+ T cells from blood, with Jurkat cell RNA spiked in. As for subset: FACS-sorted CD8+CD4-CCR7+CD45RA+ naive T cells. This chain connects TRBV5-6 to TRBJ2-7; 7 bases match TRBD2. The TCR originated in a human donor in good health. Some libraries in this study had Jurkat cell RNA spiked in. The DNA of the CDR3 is TGTGCCAGCGCCCTGGCGGGAGATTTTTACGAGCAGTACTTC. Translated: CASALAGDFYEQYF.